The TCR beta chain under discussion was sequenced for a study of T cell repertoires and HLA-DP antigens. The protocol was immunoSEQ multiplex PCR, while the TCRdb copy is restricted to in-frame clones and leaves out a portion. Among about 73,000 clones, about four fifths were seen once, and the ten largest hold roughly 1.5%. The CDR3 sequence is 13 residues long. The germline V gene encodes CDR1 SGHNT and CDR2 YENEEA. V lost 0 bases and J lost 16; bases outside the gene matches: 9. About this clone itself: Antigen unknown.

The sample was CD4+ T cells from PBMCs. The chain links TRBV11-3 to TRBJ2-1, with TRBD2 matching over 7 bases. The TCR was taken from a man aged 55 to 70 in good health and CMV-seronegative. DNA for the CDR3: TGTGCCAGCAGCTTAGATCGTGGCGGGAGAGTTTTCTTC. This sequence encodes CASSLDRGGRVFF.